The T cell receptor (beta chain) under discussion was sequenced for a study of blood T cell repertoires in COVID-19. About the study: In each case, the material was cDNA or gDNA derived from T cells, B-cell-depleted T cells, or PBMCs.

In the source study's methods: The assay estimated nucleated cells by amplifying reference gene primers. Libraries were prepared by immunoSEQ multiplex PCR; TCRdb keeps only in-frame clonotypes and omits some of them. For V, J and clone size, that table is used; D and trimming come from the DNA. The profile covers under 200,000 clones, with roughly 90% appearing a single time and roughly 5% taken by the ten largest. Trimming removed 3 bases from V and 2 bases from J, with 8 bases in between. There are 13 residues in the CDR3. The sequence came from a man between 18 and 35 years old with COVID-19, enrolled during active disease. Input material: peripheral blood. The rearrangement uses TRBV12-3 or TRBV12-4 and TRBJ2-7; D unclear. The CDR3 loop reads CASSFSKTYEQYF. In DNA, the CDR3 is TGTGCCAGCAGTTTTAGTAAGACCTACGAGCAGTACTTC.